This T cell receptor beta chain appears in the sequencing data of a study of cytomegalovirus exposure and HLA in healthy donors. V lost 5 bases to trimming and J lost 2 bases; unmatched junction nucleotides: 3. CDR1 and CDR2 from the germline V gene are SGHAT and FQNNGV. The CDR3 spans 13 residues. Points from the study as a whole: Later analysis showed TCR association rates varying by HLA locus, highest for DRB1 and lowest for HLA-C.

This clone came up a few times. Its antigen remains unknown. At collection, donors were nominally healthy, but unrecorded immune exposures were probable. The PCR used 60 Vbeta and 13 Jbeta primers. Produced via immunoSEQ multiplex PCR; TCRdb's table is partial and in-frame only. The table shows approximately 180,000 clones, with about 69% occurring only once. The chain employs TRBV11-2 and TRBJ2-7; TRBD1 agrees at 7 bases. This receptor was taken from a human donor in good health. The sample taken for sequencing was PBMCs. The CDR3: CASSQGQTYEQYF. The CDR3 DNA reads TGTGCCAGCAGCCAGGGACAGACCTACGAGCAGTACTTC.